This T cell receptor beta chain was captured by sequencing in a study of naive and memory T cell subsets. Study-level findings and limits: Naive repertoires, especially CD8, held a few larger clonotypes, possibly memory cells re-expressing CD45RA. Gini index rose across naive, CM, EM and EMRA in CD4 and CD8.

The beta constant-region primer was an equimolar mix of two oligonucleotides covering TRBC1 and TRBC2. Nested alpha and beta constant-region primers with the SP2 primer drove four PCR rounds on ligated cDNA. A 12-nucleotide UMI and the SP2 primer were added to the cDNA 3' end by oligonucleotide ligation. TCRdb re-called the UMI-ligation and nested PCR reads with MiXCR, one entry per CDR3 protein. Of about 150,000 distinct CDR3 sequences listed, roughly 22% are singletons. The V gene's germline CDR1 is SQVTM and CDR2 ANQGSEA. The CDR3 contains 11 residues. Losses at the gene ends were 6 bases for V and 8 bases for J; bases not matched to a gene: 5. To note about this clonotype: Its antigen is undetermined.

This TCR was sampled from a human donor in good health. The J gene is TRBJ1-1, the V gene TRBV29-1, with TRBD1 identical over 8 bases. What was sequenced was naive CD4+ T cells from blood. This chain's CDR3 is CSVTGVAEAFF. CDR3 in DNA: TGCAGCGTGACAGGGGTAGCGGAAGCTTTCTTT.